This T cell receptor beta chain derives from a study of OX40 agonist ivuxolimab in advanced cancers. Trimming took 0 bases from V and 6 from J, leaving 13 bases between them. This CDR3 is 15 amino acids long. The germline V gene encodes CDR1 SGHNT and CDR2 YYREEE (reference sequence). TCRdb's table, derived via immunoSEQ multiplex PCR, lists solely in-frame clones and lacks some. The table records 50,000 to 75,000 clones, 75% to 90% of them present only once. The material was CD4+ or CD8+ T cells sorted from blood, obtained in a trial of the OX40 agonist ivuxolimab. This TCR was recovered from an adult with an advanced solid tumor such as melanoma, head and neck, liver or kidney cancer. This rearrangement joins TRBV5-4 to TRBJ2-1; a weak D match, TRBD2 (6 bases). The CDR3: CASSLGQGGFNEQFF. In nucleotides, the CDR3 is TGTGCCAGCAGCTTGGGCCAGGGAGGTTTCAATGAGCAGTTCTTC.